This record concerns one TCR beta chain sequence. The sample comes from a study of T-cell reconstitution after alpha-beta-depleted transplantation in children. The TCRbeta library incorporated unique molecular identifiers. TCRdb analysed the PCR reads with MiXCR anew, one entry per CDR3 protein. The sample shows some 490,000 distinct CDR3 sequences, 12% of them seen only once. The CDR3 loop spans 12 amino acids. The germline V gene encodes CDR1 SGHVS and CDR2 FNYEAQ. The V and J ends lost 5 bases and 7 bases respectively, with 10 bases between them. The sample consisted of PBMCs from the stem cell graft donor, taken from the stem cell graft. The chain links TRBV7-6 to TRBJ2-3; D may be TRBD1 (6 bases). This receptor was obtained from a human donor who donated a stem cell graft to a child with combined immunodeficiency. DNA for the CDR3: TGTGCCAGCAGCCCTGGACAGAATACGCAGTATTTT. Its translation: CASSPGQNTQYF.